This TCR beta chain was observed in a study of blood T cell repertoires in COVID-19. Study-wide context: The samples span acute and convalescent COVID-19 from the United States, Italy and Spain.

Method: immunoSEQ multiplex PCR; TCRdb's copy keeps in-frame clones and lacks some. This table holds around 290,000 clones, about nine tenths found once. Cohorts were assigned according to the clinical history that participants reported. Donors of Cohort 3 who recovered were those that had two negative PCRs, clearance, or symptom resolution. J gave up 8 bases and V 6 bases, and 14 bases lay outside the gene matches. The CDR3 is 15 amino acids. The V gene's germline CDR1 is MNHNY and CDR2 SVGAGI (reference sequence). J is TRBJ1-2 and V is TRBV6-6, with 8 bases that match TRBD1. This sequence originates from a woman under 30 who had recovered from COVID-19. Sequenced sample: PBMCs or T cells enriched from blood (not recorded which). The CDR3 nucleotides are TGTGCCAGCAGCGACCGGACAGGGACTGATGAGGGCTACACCTTC. This sequence encodes CASSDRTGTDEGYTF.